Here is one T cell receptor (beta chain) with its context. Its specificity is unknown. The record originates from a study of T cells expressing NK-cell markers. Background on the study: Eight donors were sequenced, of whom seven were HCMV-seropositive, while the remaining one was HCMV-seronegative.

TCRdb processed the 5' RACE reads again and assigns one entry to each CDR3 protein, with no DNA. The sample includes 250,000 to 300,000 distinct CDR3 sequences. Study findings and constraints: Four donors' CD3+CD56-NKG2C+ cells were dominated by the same clonotypes.

The CDR3 length is 15 residues. The germline V gene has CDR1 SEHNR and CDR2 FQNEAQ (reference sequence). Sequenced sample: blood T cells: a sorted CD56 or NKG2C T cell subset, CD4+ or CD8+ T cells, or bulk PBMC T cells (not recorded which). The V gene is TRBV7-9, the J gene TRBJ2-3; with no DNA, the TCRdb D assignment of TRBD1 cannot be verified. This receptor was obtained from a woman aged 18 to 75 in good health. CDR3 region: CASSLTGVGEDTQYF.